This T cell receptor (beta chain) was obtained from a study of identical twins listed by TCRdb under 2016. General notes on the study: To test whether fetal clonotypes persist, the study used deep sequencing on TCR alpha and beta repertoires from monozygotic twins, unrelated adults of various ages, and cord blood. To rule out contamination, replicate twin experiments were performed at different times with different library preparation protocols.

Library construction relied on 5' RACE. TCRdb records Illumina HiSeq 2000 as the sequencer. Template switching introduced a universal primer binding site; the final cDNA contained a unique molecular identifier, enabling accurate counting of TCR cDNA molecules. Specific primers in the conserved constant-segment region were used to synthesize first-strand cDNA for the TCR alpha and beta chains. To control for contamination, each cDNA library was double barcoded with a SMART-Mk sample barcode plus Illumina barcodes. TruSeq adapter sequences and Illumina sample barcodes were added in two successive PCR steps. The Illumina HiSeq platform was used with custom primers to sequence TCR alpha and beta cDNA libraries. Turning to the authors' computational methods: Raw reads were processed with MiGEC to extract unique molecular identifiers, and MiXCR was used to determine CDR3 positions. For each individual, recombination models were inferred using an EM algorithm with the repgenHMM and IGoR tools. Shared clonotypes were analyzed with the tcR package in R, and sharing was normalized by the product of cloneset sizes. To study raw recombination without the effects of thymic and clonal selection, out-of-frame nonproductive sequences were analyzed. In-frame beta chains were kept once TCRdb had trimmed the public reads at Q25 with fastp and called clones with MiXCR. CDR3 protein sequences are deduplicated, and each keeps its most common genes and DNA. None of the V and J calls come from the authors' own analysis; TCRdb made them. This sample gives some 1,700,000 distinct CDR3 sequences in total; around 33% of them show up just once. The ten largest make up 0.25% to 0.3% of the sample.

The germline V gene sets CDR1 to MGHRA and CDR2 to YSYEKL. The CDR3 starts with the cysteine, ends with the phenylalanine, and has 16 residues. The kept DNA is CDR3 alone, 48 bases in frame from the first base. V is cut by 4 bases and J by 6 bases, and the space between the germline ends is 21 bases. Note on this clonotype: Its antigen is currently not known. It has no much larger one-base neighbor in the sample; base qualities were not kept.

Every donor was a healthy Caucasian. General findings and caveats noted by the study authors: Out-of-frame TCR alpha sharing in monozygotic twins was systematically underestimated by recombination models, whereas sharing between unrelated individuals was in agreement with the recombination models. Conclusions relied on cross-sectional statistical analysis, since the same donors could not be followed over many years. Out-of-frame TCR alpha sequences shared between twins showed an excess of low generation-probability sequences compared with coincidental sharing between unrelated individuals. The excess sharing between twins in beta out-of-frame sequences was weaker because fewer shared sequences reduced the signal-to-noise ratio. Invariant T cells such as MAIT and iNKT could partly confound zero-insertion analyses, though diverse VJ usage argued against this for most clonotypes. Abundant cord blood beta clonotypes had fewer insertions, young adult naive repertoires showed a similar but weaker trend, and memory repertoires showed no such trend.

The chain is assembled from TRBV4-1 and TRBJ1-2; a tentative D call is TRBD1 (6 bases match). This TCR was recovered from a newborn girl in good health. Sequencing was carried out using cord blood. The CDR3 region has the sequence CASSRRPRPGENGYTF. The DNA reads TGCGCCAGCAGCCGACGGCCACGGCCAGGGGAAAATGGCTACACCTTC.